Sequencing of this T cell receptor (beta chain) was carried out in a study of T cells in Graves' hyperthyroidism and ophthalmopathy. Study summary: Before any treatment, at initial diagnosis, peripheral blood was collected. Study results and limitations: Most clonotypes expanded in thyroid above 0.001 were likewise present in blood.

This clonotype was counted only a few times. No antigen is known for it. Looked up from germline, CDR1 is LGHDT and CDR2 is YNNKEL (reference sequence). The CDR3 consists of 21 residues. V shed 2 bases and J shed 0 bases, with 28 bases lying between them. Authors of the study amplified TCR beta CDR3 regions from RNA transcripts. The TCR CDR3 was amplified in a first-round RT-PCR using the HTBI primer set. From the multiplex PCR reads, TCRdb called clonotypes with MiXCR, one entry per CDR3 protein. The table has a few hundred thousand distinct CDR3 sequences, around a quarter seen once. Graves' hyperthyroidism qualified as stable when ophthalmopathy did not progress within 18 months. Patients with uncontrolled infections, other autoimmune diseases, pregnancy or lactation were excluded.

Specimen: blood. The rearrangement links TRBV3-1 to TRBJ2-5; TRBD1 or TRBD2 may be the D gene (6 bases each). The TCR sequence derives from a man in his fifties or sixties with Graves' hyperthyroidism. CDR3 DNA sequence: TGTGCCAGCAGCCAAAGAATAGGGGGGCAGGCCTCAAAGGAAAACCAAGAGACCCAGTACTTC. Protein sequence: CASSQRIGGQASKENQETQYF.